This record looks at one TCR beta chain sequence and its context. The antigen remains unidentified. This sample is drawn from a study of cytomegalovirus exposure and HLA in healthy donors. The PCR employed 60 Vbeta primers together with 13 Jbeta primers. Only in-frame clones appear in the TCRdb table, and some are missing; sequencing was by immunoSEQ multiplex PCR. The data show some 180,000 clones, about 80% seen once. Regarding the study as a whole: Across donors, presence/absence analyses took sequencing depth to be roughly uniform.

The CDR3 covers 15 residues. V shed 1 base and J shed 1 base, with 10 bases lying between them. Germline CDR1 is MNHEY and CDR2 is SVGAGI. The sample taken for sequencing was PBMCs. The rearrangement uses TRBV6-5 and TRBJ1-1; D not resolved. The TCR sequence derives from a woman in her twenties or thirties in good health and CMV-seropositive. This CDR3 reads CASSYLLAENTEAFF. The CDR3 DNA is TGTGCCAGCAGTTACTTATTGGCCGAGAACACTGAAGCTTTCTTT.